Below are 22 T cell receptor beta chains sequenced from a single sample in a study of cytotoxic CD8 clonotypes in ibrutinib-treated CLL. Clones were sequenced by immunoSEQ multiplex PCR, and TCRdb holds only the in-frame ones, with some missing. Of about 140,000 clones listed, 77% are singletons. The sequencing here drew on PBMCs, taken after 12 months of ibrutinib treatment. These TCRs come from a human donor with chronic lymphocytic leukemia.

V gene TRBV7-9 combines with J gene TRBJ1-4; D is perhaps TRBD1 (6 bases). The CDR3 runs to 14 residues. Germline V gene lookup returns CDR1 SEHNR and CDR2 FQNEAQ (reference sequence). V lost 5 bases, J lost 7 bases, and 14 bases lay in between. This CDR3 is CASSDRGAGEKLFF. CDR3 bases: TGTGCCAGCAGCGACCGGGGGGCGGGTGAAAAACTGTTTTTT.

The rearrangement links TRBV9 to TRBJ1-4; D possibly corresponds to TRBD1 (5 bases). The germline gives CDR1 SGDLS, CDR2 YYNGEE. CDR3 length: 15 residues. V lost 2 bases to trimming and J lost 6 bases, with 14 bases between them. CDR3 protein: CASSVGGSVYEKLFF. CDR3 coding DNA: TGTGCCAGCAGCGTTGGGGGGTCTGTCTATGAAAAACTGTTTTTT.

The chain recombines TRBV2 with TRBJ2-5, with D uncertain. The germline CDR1 and CDR2 sequences are SNHLY and FYNNEI. V lost 4 bases to trimming and J lost 0 bases, with 6 bases between them. The CDR3 has 13 amino acids. For the CDR3, the DNA is TGTGCCAGCAGTGGAGAGTACCAAGAGACCCAGTACTTC. This sequence encodes CASSGEYQETQYF.

The chain is built from TRBV5-4 and TRBJ1-2, with 10 bases matching TRBD1. The CDR3 extends over 14 amino acids. Germline loops: CDR1 SGHNT, CDR2 YYREEE (reference sequence). V was clipped by 4 bases and J by 7 bases; unmatched bases: 7. CDR3 sequence: CASSRGTGEFGYTF. The CDR3 nucleotides read TGTGCCAGCAGCCGTGGGACAGGGGAGTTTGGCTACACCTTC.

The chain uses TRBV29-1 and TRBJ2-2; D gene ambiguous. CDR3 length: 16 residues. The germline V gene has CDR1 SQVTM and CDR2 ANQGSEA. Trimming left V 0 bases short and J 2 bases short, with 13 bases between. This CDR3 is CSVEDRDRQNTGELFF. In DNA form, the CDR3 reads TGCAGCGTTGAAGATAGGGATCGACAAAACACCGGGGAGCTGTTTTTT.

This chain joins TRBV10-3 and TRBJ1-2; a weak D match, TRBD1 (5 bases). The germline CDR1 and CDR2 sequences are ENHRY and SYGVKD. This CDR3 has 14 amino acids. The germline V and J ends were trimmed by 10 bases and 1 base, with 16 bases remaining between them. The chain's CDR3 is CATRDGGGNYGYTF. CDR3 DNA sequence: TGTGCCACACGGGATGGCGGGGGTAACTATGGCTACACCTTC.

The chain recombines TRBV7-9 with TRBJ2-1; a weak D match, TRBD2 (5 bases). The CDR3 has 15 residues. Trimming cost V 4 bases and J 8 bases, with 18 bases left between them. Germline CDR1 reads SEHNR; CDR2 reads FQNEAQ (reference sequence). The CDR3 loop reads CASSYLLVPNDEQFF. DNA of the CDR3: TGTGCCAGCAGCTACTTACTAGTCCCCAATGATGAGCAGTTCTTC. Filled out from reference TRBV7-9 and TRBJ2-1, the complete variable domain reads DTGVSQNPRHKITKRGQNVTFRCDPISEHNRLYWYRQTLGQGPEFLTYFQNEAQLEKSRLLSDRFSAERPKGSFSTLEIQRTEQGDSAMYLCASSYLLVPNDEQFFGPGTRLTVL.

The table lists this clone with a count of one. The CDR3 bases are TGTGCCAGCAGTTTTACAGAGACGTCGCAGTATTTT. Its translation: CASSFTETSQYF. The chain uses TRBV2 and TRBJ2-3; no clear D. The germline CDR1 and CDR2 sequences are SNHLY and FYNNEI. Trimming cost V 5 bases and J 10 bases, with 13 bases left between them. This CDR3 spans 12 amino acids.

The CDR3 region is CASRLGYNEQFF. CDR3 bases: TGTGCCAGCAGACTGGGTTACAATGAGCAGTTCTTC. V gene TRBV11-2 combines with J gene TRBJ2-1, with D uncertain. The CDR3 is 12 residues long. Trimming removed 6 bases from V and 4 bases from J, with 7 bases in between. Germline CDR1 reads SGHAT; CDR2 reads FQNNGV.

This chain joins TRBV4-2 and TRBJ2-4; D is ambiguous. Per the germline V gene, CDR1 is LGHNA and CDR2 is YNFKEQ. The CDR3 covers 15 residues. Trimming cost V 0 bases and J 6 bases, with 12 bases left between them. CDR3 sequence reads: CASSQEQSYRNIQYF. DNA of the CDR3: TGTGCCAGCAGCCAAGAGCAGTCTTATAGAAACATTCAGTACTTC.

The chain couples TRBV7-9 to TRBJ2-3; 15 bases match TRBD2. The V and J ends lost 6 bases and 2 bases, in that order; junction bases with no gene match: 9. The CDR3 is made up of 18 amino acids. CDR1 SEHNR and CDR2 FQNEAQ come from the germline V gene (reference sequence). The CDR3 sequence is CASRGGTSGRWNTDTQYF. The CDR3 nucleotides read TGTGCCAGCAGGGGCGGGACTAGCGGGAGGTGGAACACAGATACGCAGTATTTT. Full variable domain (outside the CDR3, taken from reference TRBV7-9 and TRBJ2-3): DTGVSQNPRHKITKRGQNVTFRCDPISEHNRLYWYRQTLGQGPEFLTYFQNEAQLEKSRLLSDRFSAERPKGSFSTLEIQRTEQGDSAMYLCASRGGTSGRWNTDTQYFGPGTRLTVL.

V is TRBV7-9 and J is TRBJ2-1, with D maybe TRBD2 (6 bases). There are 14 residues in the CDR3. Trimming cost V 3 bases and J 6 bases, with 12 bases left between them. Germline CDR1 reads SEHNR; CDR2 reads FQNEAQ (reference sequence). The CDR3 here is CASSFLMEGNEQFF. DNA for the CDR3: TGTGCCAGCAGCTTTTTAATGGAGGGCAATGAGCAGTTCTTC.

The chain recombines TRBV7-6 with TRBJ2-7; 15 bases are a match to TRBD2. Looked up from germline, CDR1 is SGHVS and CDR2 is FNYEAQ. V trimming: 1 base; J trimming: 0 bases; junction bases outside the gene matches: 7. This CDR3 spans 19 amino acids. The CDR3 DNA reads as TGTGCCAGCAGCTTAGACCAGGGGACTAGCGGGAGGAGCTCCTACGAGCAGTACTTC. Translated: CASSLDQGTSGRSSYEQYF.

The rearrangement uses TRBV2 and TRBJ2-7; no reliable D call. This CDR3 is 12 amino acids long. CDR1 and CDR2 (germline): SNHLY, FYNNEI. The DNA of the CDR3 is TGTGCGACAAATTCTCTACGTTACGAGCAGTACTTC. Residues: CATNSLRYEQYF.

The gene calls are TRBV20-1 and TRBJ2-3; D is unclear. The germline CDR1 and CDR2 sequences are DFQATT and SNEGSKA (reference sequence). V lost 3 bases to trimming and J lost 4 bases, with 5 bases between them. This CDR3 spans 11 amino acids. The CDR3 coding sequence is TGCAGTGCTAGGGCTCCAGATACGCAGTATTTT. This translates into CSARAPDTQYF.

The rearrangement joins TRBV5-1 to TRBJ2-7, with 8 bases aligning to TRBD2. The CDR3 is 17 residues long. Losses at the gene ends were 1 base for V and 3 bases for J; bases not matched to a gene: 12. CDR1 is SGHRS, CDR2 YFSETQ, per germline. The CDR3 protein is CASSLRLYSGNFYEQYF. The CDR3 coding sequence is TGCGCCAGCAGCTTGAGGCTATATAGCGGGAATTTCTACGAGCAGTACTTC. Full variable domain (outside the CDR3, taken from reference TRBV5-1 and TRBJ2-7): KAGVTQTPRYLIKTRGQQVTLSCSPISGHRSVSWYQQTPGQGLQFLFEYFSETQRNKGNFPGRFSGRQFSNSRSEMNVSTLELGDSALYLCASSLRLYSGNFYEQYFGPGTRLTVT.

The gene calls are TRBV15 and TRBJ2-6; D is unclear. The germline V and J ends were trimmed by 3 bases and 4 bases, with 10 bases remaining between them. CDR3 length: 15 residues. CDR1 is LNHNV and CDR2 is YYDKDF in the germline V gene (reference sequence). Here the CDR3 DNA reads TGTGCCACCAGCAGTGAACAGTCCGGGGCCAACGTCCTGACTTTC. Encoded protein: CATSSEQSGANVLTF.

The chain combines TRBV6-1 with TRBJ1-2, with TRBD1 matching over 7 bases. V shed 6 bases, J shed 2 bases, and the junction held 6 bases outside the gene matches. Germline V gene lookup returns CDR1 MNHNS and CDR2 SASEGT. This CDR3 is built from 14 residues. This CDR3 reads CASRDDRANYGYTF. DNA of the CDR3: TGTGCCAGCAGAGACGACAGGGCCAACTATGGCTACACCTTC.

A few counts support this clone. The chain joins TRBV7-2 to TRBJ1-1; 7 bases match TRBD1. The CDR3 sequence is 14 residues long. V lost 4 bases to trimming and J lost 1 base; unmatched junction nucleotides: 3. CDR1 and CDR2 (germline): SGHTA, FQGNSA. CDR3 in amino acids: CASSWRQGNTEAFF. The CDR3 DNA follows: TGTGCCAGCAGCTGGAGACAGGGGAACACTGAAGCTTTCTTT.

This clone occurred a few times. Relative to the germline gene, one junction end is altered; a read error may explain this. The V call is TRBV13, the J call TRBJ2-7, with 7 bases fitting TRBD1. This CDR3 spans 14 amino acids. The germline V gene has CDR1 PRHDT and CDR2 FYEKMQ (reference sequence). The CDR3 loop reads CASSIGTVVSEQYF. For the CDR3, the DNA is TGTGCCAGCAGCATAGGGACAGTGGTCAGCGAGCAGTACTTC.

This chain links TRBV6-4 with TRBJ1-1; D gene uncertain. The CDR3 runs to 13 residues. V lost 0 bases and J lost 5, with 7 bases in between. The germline CDR1 and CDR2 sequences are MRHNA and SNTAGT. CDR3 sequence reads: CASSDSSLTEAFF. Written as DNA, the CDR3 is TGTGCCAGCAGTGACTCATCCCTAACTGAAGCTTTCTTT.

The chain is built from TRBV19 and TRBJ2-7; 9 nucleotides align to TRBD2. The CDR3 has 15 amino acids. V gave up 6 bases and J gave up 7 bases; unmatched junction bases: 13. CDR1 LNHDA and CDR2 SQIVND come from the germline V gene (reference sequence). CDR3 sequence reads: CASRGSGTSPGEQYF. In DNA form, the CDR3 reads TGTGCCAGTAGGGGATCCGGGACTAGCCCGGGGGAGCAGTACTTC.